The 16 T cell receptor delta chains below were found in one sample sequenced in a study of γδ T cells in repeated Plasmodium falciparum infection. TCRdb repeated clone calling on the multiplex PCR reads with CATT. The data contain under 50,000 delta-chain clones, 1.6% of them singletons. Vgamma9/Vdelta2+ and Vdelta2-negative gammadelta T cells were flow-sorted from PBMC for bulk sequencing. The sample taken for sequencing was gamma-delta T cells from blood. The receptors derive from a pool of human donors (malaria-infected and uninfected, not separated).

About this clone itself: This DNA translates differently at residue 8 from the TCRdb protein, which is that of a much larger clone; a read error is likely, and the protein shown is the DNA's own translation. This chain connects TRDV2 to TRDJ1, with D possibly matching TRDD3 (6 bases). The J gene, not given by TCRdb, was assigned here from a germline match of the nucleotide sequence. The V end lost 3 bases, the J end lost 0 bases, and 19 bases lay between the germline ends. The CDR3 sequence is 17 residues long. Germline assignment: CDR1 GEAIGNYY and CDR2 EKD. The CDR3 sequence: CACDVRYPGDHTDKLIF. CDR3 DNA sequence: TGTGCCTGTGACGTCCGCTACCCGGGGGACCACACCGATAAACTCATCTTT.

The table lists this clone with a few counts. This DNA's translation and the protein TCRdb lists, from a much larger clone, do not match at residue 18, likely due to a read error; the protein shown is translated from the DNA. The chain's CDR3 is CALGGRGSFWGIHYTDKPIF. DNA for the CDR3: TGTGCTCTTGGGGGGAGGGGTTCTTTCTGGGGGATTCATTACACCGATAAACCCATCTTT. The chain combines TRDV1 with TRDJ1; 9 bases are a match to TRDD3. Germline assignment: CDR1 TSWWSYY and CDR2 QGS. The CDR3 is made up of 20 amino acids.

By share, this clone ranks as medium-sized. Additional DNA sequences in this sample encode the identical CDR3. The CDR3 DNA follows: TGTGCTCTTGGGGAACTCAAGGTACCTACTGGGGATAAGCCCGGGGACACCGATAAACTCATCTTT. This gives the protein CALGELKVPTGDKPGDTDKLIF. The gene calls are TRDV1 and TRDJ1; 7 bases line up with TRDD3. This CDR3 contains 22 residues. Germline-derived CDR1 and CDR2 are TSWWSYY and QGS. The V gene end was trimmed by 0 bases and the J gene end by 0 bases; junction bases not matched to a gene: 22.

As regards this clone: Given a much more abundant clone one base away, this may be a read error. No J gene was called, and the V gene is TRDV1; the table's D call of TRDD3 was not tested on the DNA. The CDR3 is 21 amino acids. Germline V CDR1 and CDR2: TSWWSYY, QGS. The CDR3 here is CALGVHPTQLCVGVNTDKPIF. DNA for the CDR3: TGTGCTCTTGGGGTCCATCCTACCCAACTGTGTGTGGGGGTCAACACAGATAAACCAATCTTT.

This clone was seen a handful of times. A read error likely explains why the TCRdb protein, taken from a much larger clone, differs from this DNA's translation at residue 13; the protein shown is translated from the DNA. The chain joins TRDV1 to TRDJ1; possible D gene TRDD3, 6 bases. Germline V gives CDR1 TSWWSYY, CDR2 QGS. The CDR3 is made up of 21 amino acids. V gave up 0 bases and J gave up 3 bases, with 29 bases separating them. The CDR3 loop reads CALGELSPCYWGVPRSDKLIF. Written as DNA, the CDR3 is TGTGCTCTTGGGGAACTTTCCCCCTGCTATTGGGGGGTACCTCGGTCCGATAAACTCATCTTT.

On this clone: TCRdb's entry gives the protein of a much larger clone, which mismatches this DNA's translation at residue 13, likely from a read error; the protein reported here is translated from the DNA. The chain couples TRDV1 to TRDJ1; D gene unclear. The CDR3 runs 19 residues. V was pared by 1 base and J by 1 base, with 22 bases between. Looked up from germline, CDR1 is TSWWSYY and CDR2 is QGS. The CDR3 region is CALGEPSDRLYPSTDKLIF. In DNA, the CDR3 is TGTGCTCTTGGGGAACCCTCGGACAGGCTTTACCCCTCCACCGATAAACTCATCTTT.

This clone was counted between two and nine times. A much larger clone lies a single base off, so this may be a read error. The same CDR3 can be traced to other DNA sequences in this sample. V and J are TRDV2 and TRDJ1; 12 nucleotides align to TRDD3. Germline V gene sequence: CDR1 GEAIGNYY, CDR2 EKD. This CDR3 has 18 amino acids. The CDR3 region has the DNA TGTGCCTGCGACACTCTTTACAGACTGGGGGATACCGACGATAAACTCATCTTT. The encoded protein is CACDTLYRLGDTDDKLIF.

This clone was seen a handful of times. TCRdb's entry gives the protein of a much larger clone, which mismatches this DNA's translation at residue 13, likely from a read error; the protein reported here is translated from the DNA. The rearrangement links TRDV1 to TRDJ1, with 12 bases matching TRDD3. The J gene, absent from TCRdb, was called here by matching the DNA to germline. The CDR3 has 26 residues. From germline, CDR1 is TSWWSYY and CDR2 QGS. V was pared by 2 bases and J by 0 bases, with 31 bases of the junction left unmatched. The CDR3 DNA reads as TGTGCTCTTGGGGAATCAGACTTCCTCATCCCTCCGAGCTGGGGGATACGCGGCCCATACACCGATAAACTCATCTTT. Protein: CALGESDFLIPPSWGIRGPYTDKLIF.

To note about this clone: The mismatch at residue 19 between this DNA's translation and the TCRdb protein of a much larger clone likely reflects a read error; the protein shown is translated from the DNA. The J gene was not called, though the V gene is TRDV1; the table gives TRDD3 as D, unverified against the DNA. Germline V gene lookup returns CDR1 TSWWSYY and CDR2 QGS. This CDR3 has 20 residues. Here the CDR3 DNA reads TGTGCTCTTGGGGAACCTTCTTACCTTACTGGGGGATGTTACACCGATAAACTCACCTTT. This gives the protein CALGEPSYLTGGCYTDKLTF.

This clone was observed a handful of times. TCRdb lists the protein of a much larger clone for this DNA, which differs at residue 10, so this is likely a read error; the protein given here is translated from the DNA itself. This chain uses TRDV1 with TRDJ1; 7 bases are shared with TRDD3. In the absence of a J gene in TCRdb, the DNA was matched to germline to assign it here. With 1 base clipped from V and 0 bases from J, the junction kept 11 bases outside the gene matches. There are 18 residues in the CDR3. Germline values: CDR1 TSWWSYY, CDR2 QGS. The CDR3 DNA reads TGTGCTCTTGGGGAACCTTTTGGGGGACGAACATACACCGATAAACTCATCTTT. It encodes CALGEPFGGRTYTDKLIF.

This clone appeared a few times. With a far larger clone one base away, a read error is the likely cause. V is TRDV1 and J is TRDJ1, with 9 positions matching TRDD3. The J gene comes from matching the DNA to germline here; TCRdb lacks it. This CDR3 has 24 residues. Germline V CDR1 and CDR2: TSWWSYY, QGS. In DNA form, the CDR3 reads TGTGCCCTTGGGCCTCCTCGCCGATTTCGGGGATACTGGGGGACGAGGGTGGGCACCGATAAACTCATCTTT. Encoded protein: CALGPPRRFRGYWGTRVGTDKLIF.

This clone is medium-sized by share. Other DNA sequences of this sample code for an identical CDR3. The DNA of the CDR3 is TGTGCTCTTGGGGAAACATCTTCCTATAGCACCGATAAACTCATCTTT. The encoded protein is CALGETSSYSTDKLIF. V usage is TRDV1 and J usage is TRDJ1; TRDD2 matches 7 bases. The CDR3 sequence is 16 residues long. Per germline, CDR1 TSWWSYY and CDR2 QGS. The ends lost 2 bases at V and 1 base at J; junction bases unmatched: 7.

A remark on this clone: The protein in TCRdb stems from a much larger clone and differs at residue 7 from this DNA's translation, likely a read error; here the protein is translated from the DNA. This chain uses TRDV1 with TRDJ1, with 12 bases matching TRDD3. With 3 bases clipped from V and 3 bases from J, the junction kept 20 bases outside the gene matches. This CDR3 region has 21 residues. CDR1 is TSWWSYY and CDR2 is QGS in the germline V gene. CDR3: CALGDNSTWVGWGIRSDKLIF. The CDR3 DNA reads TGTGCTCTTGGGGATAATTCTACTTGGGTTGGCTGGGGGATACGCTCCGATAAACTCATCTTT.

This clone was seen many times. Mismatch with germline at one junction end may stem from a read error. The chain links TRDV1 to TRDJ3, with 11 bases that match TRDD3. Germline-derived CDR1 and CDR2 are TSWWSYY and QGS. This CDR3 comprises 21 residues. CDR3 in DNA: TGTGCTCTTGGGGAACTACCTACAGGGTGGGGGATACGATGGGACACCCGACATATGTTTTTC. Protein: CALGELPTGWGIRWDTRHMFF.

As to this clone: TCRdb pairs this DNA with a much larger clone's protein that differs at residue 8, likely a read error; the protein shown was translated from the DNA. The V gene is TRDV1, the J gene TRDJ1, with D possibly matching TRDD3 (5 bases). Here the J gene was assigned by germline matching of the DNA, as TCRdb has none. Germline values: CDR1 TSWWSYY, CDR2 QGS. V was shortened by 2 bases and J by 0 bases, with 13 bases between the two germline ends. The CDR3 consists of 16 residues. In nucleotides, the CDR3 is TGTGCTCTTGGGGAAATCCGTCGGGGGTACACCGATAAACTCATCTTT. It yields the protein CALGEIRRGYTDKLIF.

This clone was counted only a few times. TCRdb's listed protein matches a much larger clone and diverges from this DNA's translation at residue 5, likely through a read error; the protein shown comes from the DNA. The CDR3 nucleotides read TGTGCCTTTAAAGCCTGGGTCGGCTTCCTTAGACTGGGGGATGCCGATAAACTCATCTTT. Translating gives CAFKAWVGFLRLGDADKLIF. The chain is built from TRDV3 and TRDJ1; 10 nucleotides match TRDD3. TCRdb gives no J gene; it was assigned here by matching the DNA to germline. The CDR3 extends over 20 amino acids. V gave up 1 base and J gave up 3 bases; unmatched junction bases: 23. Per the germline V gene, CDR1 is TVYSNPD and CDR2 is GDNSRS (reference sequence). Drawing the rest from reference TRDV3 and TRDJ1, the complete variable domain is CDKVTQSSPDQTVASGSEVVLLCTYDTVYSNPDLFWYRIRPDYSFQFVFYGDNSRSEGADFTQGRFSVKHILTQKAFHLVISPVRTEDSATYYCAFKAWVGFLRLGDADKLIFGKGTRVTVEP.